This T cell receptor beta chain is from a study of blood T cells in healthy people across ages. Together with a sample-barcoded 5' primer, a J-beta primer mix was included in a second PCR lasting roughly 6 to 12 cycles. TCRdb analysed the 5' RACE reads with MiXCR anew, one entry per CDR3 protein. Among under 1 million distinct CDR3 sequences listed, roughly 44% were seen once. Germline V lookup: CDR1 SEHNR, CDR2 FQNEAQ (reference sequence). The CDR3 runs to 16 residues. With 5 bases removed from V and 5 bases from J, the gap between germline ends came to 16 bases. The receptor was isolated from a man aged 55-75 years in good health. Sequenced sample: blood. The V call is TRBV7-9, the J call TRBJ1-6; no definite D call. CDR3: CASSHTDLGDNSPLHF. The CDR3 nucleotides read TGTGCCAGCAGCCATACGGACCTAGGCGATAATTCACCCCTCCACTTT.